This entry lists 18 T cell receptor beta chains sequenced from one sample in a study of blood T cell repertoires in COVID-19. Sequencing was performed with immunoSEQ multiplex PCR; in TCRdb, only in-frame clones are kept and a portion is missing. This table holds 150,000 to 200,000 clones, 80% to 90% found once. Specimen: peripheral blood. These receptors all stem from a man between 60 and 75 years old with acute or convalescent COVID-19.

The chain employs TRBV19 and TRBJ2-1, with 7 bases aligning to TRBD1. CDR3 length: 14 amino acids. Per germline, CDR1 LNHDA and CDR2 SQIVND (reference sequence). With 6 bases clipped from V and 4 bases from J, the junction kept 6 bases outside the gene matches. CDR3 in DNA: TGTGCCAGTAGGCACCGGGACAGATACAATGAGCAGTTCTTC. Its protein is CASRHRDRYNEQFF.

J is TRBJ1-6 and V is TRBV7-2; TRBD1 is a possible D gene (5 bases). Germline CDR1 and CDR2: SGHTA and FQGNSA. The CDR3 is 19 residues long. V lost 1 base, J lost 7 bases, and 23 bases lay in between. Here the CDR3 DNA reads TGTGCCAGCAGCTTAGATTCCCTCGGGGGGAACTCCCTAAATTCACCCCTCCACTTT. Amino acid sequence: CASSLDSLGGNSLNSPLHF.

The genes are TRBV12-3 or TRBV12-4 and TRBJ1-2; tentative D call: TRBD1 (6 bases). The CDR3 extends over 13 amino acids. The ends were cut back, 3 bases at V and 2 bases at J, with 7 bases in the middle. The CDR3 here is CASSFGQNYGYTF. The CDR3 nucleotides read TGTGCCAGCAGTTTCGGACAGAACTATGGCTACACCTTC.

V gene TRBV7-9 combines with J gene TRBJ1-1; possibly TRBD1 for D (6 bases). V was trimmed by 1 base and J by 1 base, leaving 10 bases between them. In germline, CDR1 is SEHNR, CDR2 FQNEAQ (reference sequence). The CDR3 sequence is 15 residues long. The CDR3: CASSLDGRGNTEAFF. CDR3 in DNA: TGTGCCAGCAGCTTAGACGGCAGGGGGAACACTGAAGCTTTCTTT. Full variable domain (missing parts from reference TRBV7-9 and TRBJ1-1): DTGVSQNPRHKITKRGQNVTFRCDPISEHNRLYWYRQTLGQGPEFLTYFQNEAQLEKSRLLSDRFSAERPKGSFSTLEIQRTEQGDSAMYLCASSLDGRGNTEAFFGQGTRLTVV.

CDR3 amino acids: CASSLTRGGNNEQFF. The DNA of the CDR3 is TGTGCCAGCAGTCTCACGAGAGGGGGAAACAATGAGCAGTTCTTC. The V gene is TRBV6-5, the J gene TRBJ2-1, with a tentative D call TRBD1 (6 bases). This CDR3 is 15 amino acids long. Between the trimmed V and J ends, which lost 5 bases and 5 bases, there was a span of 16 bases. Germline CDR1 and CDR2: MNHEY and SVGAGI.

The chain combines TRBV5-1 with TRBJ1-1; D not resolved. Germline CDR1 is SGHRS and CDR2 is YFSETQ. V was cut by 6 bases and J by 1 base, with 7 bases left in between. The CDR3 is made up of 12 amino acids. CDR3 residues: CASKAANTEAFF. The CDR3 DNA sequence: TGCGCCAGCAAGGCGGCGAACACTGAAGCTTTCTTT.

The chain combines TRBV5-1 with TRBJ1-6; 7 nucleotides align to TRBD1. With 0 bases clipped from V and 7 bases from J, the junction kept 4 bases outside the gene matches. This CDR3 region has 15 residues. Germline CDR1 is SGHRS and CDR2 is YFSETQ. CDR3 sequence (DNA): TGCGCCAGCAGCTTGGACCCACAGGGGAATTCACCCCTCCACTTT. Its protein product is CASSLDPQGNSPLHF.

The rearrangement joins TRBV4-1 to TRBJ1-3; tentatively, D is TRBD1 (5 bases). The germline V and J ends were trimmed by 2 bases and 3 bases, with 14 bases remaining between them. From germline, CDR1 is MGHRA and CDR2 YSYEKL. The CDR3 is 16 residues long. CDR3 coding DNA: TGCGCCAGCAGCCAACTGGGGGAGGCGCGTGGAAACACCATATATTTT. It translates to CASSQLGEARGNTIYF.

The gene calls are TRBV3-1 (or the pseudogene TRBV3-2) and TRBJ1-2; TRBD1 matches 7 bases. Germline V CDR1 and CDR2: LGHDT, YNNKEL (reference sequence). V gave up 1 base and J gave up 7 bases; unmatched junction bases: 6. The CDR3 contains 14 residues. The CDR3 bases are TGTGCCAGCAGCCAAGGCCCAGGGGGTACTGGCTACACCTTC. Its translation is CASSQGPGGTGYTF.

CDR3 bases: TGCGCCAGCAGGCCCTGGGAGGCGTCCTACGAGCAGTACTTC. This gives the protein CASRPWEASYEQYF. The V and J genes are TRBV5-1 and TRBJ2-7; possibly TRBD2 for D (6 bases). CDR3 length: 14 residues. The germline V gene has CDR1 SGHRS and CDR2 YFSETQ. Deletions cut 5 bases from V and 1 base from J, with 13 bases between. The full variable domain, completed using reference TRBV5-1 and TRBJ2-7, is KAGVTQTPRYLIKTRGQQVTLSCSPISGHRSVSWYQQTPGQGLQFLFEYFSETQRNKGNFPGRFSGRQFSNSRSEMNVSTLELGDSALYLCASRPWEASYEQYFGPGTRLTVT.

This sequence joins TRBV11-3 and TRBJ2-3; 9 bases are a match to TRBD1. The CDR3 is made up of 16 amino acids. CDR1 and CDR2 from the germline V gene are SGHNT and YENEEA. V lost 5 bases, J lost 5 bases, and 11 bases stayed unmatched. CDR3 DNA sequence: TGTGCCAGCAGCCTGGGGGACAGGGCTAATAAAGATACGCAGTATTTT. Translation gives CASSLGDRANKDTQYF.

The chain links TRBV5-6 to TRBJ2-7; D call uncertain. The germline V gene has CDR1 SGHDT and CDR2 YYEEEE. The CDR3 is 15 amino acids. V dropped 0 bases and J dropped 5 bases, with 15 bases sitting between them. CDR3 sequence: CASSLGQVAPNEQYF. CDR3 nucleotides: TGTGCCAGCAGCTTGGGGCAGGTCGCCCCCAACGAGCAGTACTTC.

The chain uses TRBV10-3 and TRBJ2-1; 8 bases agree with TRBD2. The CDR3 extends over 15 amino acids. J was trimmed by 1 base and V by 6 bases; bases with no gene match: 5. The germline CDR1 and CDR2 sequences are ENHRY and SYGVKD. The CDR3 loop reads CAIRISGISYNEQFF. DNA of the CDR3: TGTGCCATCAGGATTAGCGGGATTTCCTACAATGAGCAGTTCTTC.

The chain carries TRBV12-3 or TRBV12-4 and TRBJ2-5; D is undetermined. CDR3 length: 11 residues. Trimming removed 6 bases at V and 4 bases at J, with 6 bases between. In DNA, the CDR3 is TGTGCCAGCAGGGCTAGAGAGACCCAGTACTTC. As protein: CASRARETQYF.

This clone has only a few counts. The J gene is TRBJ1-2, the V gene TRBV27, with D unresolved. This CDR3 is built from 17 residues. Germline CDR1 is MNHEY and CDR2 is SMNVEV (reference sequence). V lost 0 bases and J 4 bases, leaving 18 bases between the germline ends. This CDR3 reads CASSLSPAFGGGYGYTF. The CDR3 DNA reads TGTGCCAGCAGTTTATCTCCAGCCTTCGGAGGTGGCTATGGCTACACCTTC.

The V and J genes are TRBV5-1 and TRBJ1-2; 7 positions match TRBD1. The germline V gene has CDR1 SGHRS and CDR2 YFSETQ. With 4 bases clipped from V and 0 bases from J, the junction kept 6 bases outside the gene matches. The CDR3 has 15 residues. The CDR3 region has the DNA TGCGCCAGCAGCCCGATGACAGGGTCTAACTATGGCTACACCTTC. Encoded protein: CASSPMTGSNYGYTF.

CDR3 sequence reads: CATLGTANIQYF. DNA for the CDR3: TGTGCCACCCTTGGGACAGCAAACATTCAGTACTTC. The chain recombines TRBV28 with TRBJ2-4; TRBD1 matches 7 bases. The CDR3 totals 12 residues. Germline-derived CDR1 and CDR2 are MDHEN and SYDVKM. V shed 10 bases and J 6 bases; nucleotides not matched to a gene: 6.

V and J are TRBV5-1 and TRBJ1-1; D remains unclear. Germline-derived CDR1 and CDR2 are SGHRS and YFSETQ. The length of the CDR3 is 13 residues. Between the trimmed V and J ends, which lost 0 bases and 3 bases, there was a span of 6 bases. The CDR3, as DNA: TGCGCCAGCAGCTTGGCCGGGGACACTGAAGCTTTCTTT. It specifies CASSLAGDTEAFF.